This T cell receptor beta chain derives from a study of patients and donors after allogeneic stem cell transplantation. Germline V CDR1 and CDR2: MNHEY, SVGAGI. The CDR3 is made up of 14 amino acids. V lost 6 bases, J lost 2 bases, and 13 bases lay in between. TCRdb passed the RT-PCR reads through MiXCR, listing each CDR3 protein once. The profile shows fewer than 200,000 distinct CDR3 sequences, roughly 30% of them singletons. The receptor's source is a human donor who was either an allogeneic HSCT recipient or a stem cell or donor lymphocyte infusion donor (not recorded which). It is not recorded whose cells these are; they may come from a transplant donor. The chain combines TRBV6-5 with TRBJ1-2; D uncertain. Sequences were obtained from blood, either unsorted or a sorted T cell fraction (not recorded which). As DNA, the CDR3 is TGTGCCAGCAGCACCCTCGGACGGAACTATGGCTACACCTTC. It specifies CASSTLGRNYGYTF.